The sample holds many counts of the clone carrying this TCR beta chain. Researchers took RNA transcripts and amplified the TCR beta CDR3 regions from them. RT-PCR in the first round (using the HTBI primer set) targeted the TCR CDR3. Via MiXCR, TCRdb re-called the multiplex PCR reads, giving one row per CDR3 protein. The sample records some 350,000 distinct CDR3 sequences, about a fifth being singletons. These data belong to a study of T cells in Graves' hyperthyroidism and ophthalmopathy. Study-level background: Initial diagnosis, before any treatment, was when peripheral blood was collected.

Calling Graves' hyperthyroidism stable meant ophthalmopathy did not progress within 18 months. Germline V gives CDR1 MDHEN, CDR2 SYDVKM. The ends were cut back, 7 bases at V and 4 bases at J, with 19 bases in the middle. The CDR3 is 15 residues long. This sequence joins TRBV28 and TRBJ2-5; D is ambiguous. This sequence originates from a woman under 30 with Graves' hyperthyroidism. The sequencing sample was made of blood. CDR3 nucleotide sequence: TGTGCCAGCACCCCTCAGTCGCCCTTAGGAGAGACCCAGTACTTC. Its translation is CASTPQSPLGETQYF.